The 20 T cell receptor beta chains given below trace back to one sample, sequenced in a study of T cell responses to AZD1222 COVID-19 vaccine. The table came from immunoSEQ multiplex PCR; TCRdb's copy has only in-frame clones and leaves some out. Of around 130,000 clones in the sample, about 91% were seen once. The specimen comprised peripheral blood, sampled on day 0 of AZD1222 vaccination. These receptors were taken from an adult in good health.

This chain links TRBV15 with TRBJ2-2, with D uncertain. Germline V gene sequence: CDR1 LNHNV, CDR2 YYDKDF (reference sequence). The CDR3 contains 14 residues. Trimming stripped 8 bases from V and 3 bases from J, with 13 bases between. Here the CDR3 reads CATGRTPYTGELFF. DNA for the CDR3: TGTGCCACCGGACGGACGCCCTACACCGGGGAGCTGTTTTTT.

This sequence joins TRBV4-2 and TRBJ1-2; tentative D call: TRBD1 (6 bases). Trimming removed 0 bases at V and 4 bases at J, with 9 bases between. Germline V gene lookup returns CDR1 LGHNA and CDR2 YNFKEQ. The CDR3 length is 14 residues. The CDR3 is CASSQDQGSYGYTF. Written as DNA, the CDR3 is TGTGCCAGCAGCCAAGATCAGGGGTCCTATGGCTACACCTTC.

A single count supports this clone. The DNA of the CDR3 is TGCAGTGCCCAAGTCAGGGATGGCTACACCTTC. It is translated as CSAQVRDGYTF. The V call is TRBV20-1, the J call TRBJ1-2, with a possible D match to TRBD1 (5 bases). The V gene lost 6 bases and the J gene lost 6 bases, with 11 bases spanning the gap. CDR1 is DFQATT and CDR2 is SNEGSKA in the germline V gene (reference sequence). This CDR3 is 11 amino acids long.

This clone was observed a single time. This chain connects TRBV3-1 (or the pseudogene TRBV3-2) to TRBJ1-3; TRBD1 is a possible D gene (6 bases). Germline-derived CDR1 and CDR2 are LGHDT and YNNKEL (reference sequence). The length of the CDR3 is 15 residues. V lost 1 base to trimming and J lost 3 bases, with 10 bases between them. The CDR3 sequence: CASSQANRVGNTIYF. The CDR3 DNA sequence: TGTGCCAGCAGCCAAGCCAACAGGGTTGGAAACACCATATATTTT.

This chain uses TRBV2 with TRBJ1-3, with 7 nucleotides matching TRBD1. Germline assignment: CDR1 SNHLY and CDR2 FYNNEI. The CDR3 has 16 residues. J lost 3 bases, V lost 2 bases, and 7 bases had no gene match. This CDR3 is CASSERTGLGGNTIYF. The DNA of the CDR3 is TGTGCCAGCAGTGAAAGGACAGGATTGGGTGGAAACACCATATATTTT.

This chain links TRBV5-1 with TRBJ1-1; a weak D match, TRBD1 (6 bases). The CDR3 length is 14 residues. CDR1 and CDR2 from the germline V gene are SGHRS and YFSETQ. Trimming removed 0 bases from V and 5 bases from J, with 11 bases in between. DNA for the CDR3: TGCGCCAGCAGCTTGGATGGGGGCGTAACTGAAGCTTTCTTT. This translates into CASSLDGGVTEAFF. The whole variable domain, filled in from reference TRBV5-1 and TRBJ1-1, reads KAGVTQTPRYLIKTRGQQVTLSCSPISGHRSVSWYQQTPGQGLQFLFEYFSETQRNKGNFPGRFSGRQFSNSRSEMNVSTLELGDSALYLCASSLDGGVTEAFFGQGTRLTVV.

The genes are TRBV10-3 and TRBJ2-1, with D perhaps matching TRBD2 (5 bases). In germline, CDR1 is ENHRY, CDR2 SYGVKD. This CDR3 comprises 14 residues. V lost 6 bases and J lost 6, with 15 bases in between. The CDR3 sequence is CAIRSSGLFNEQFF. CDR3 DNA sequence: TGTGCCATCAGATCCTCAGGACTCTTCAATGAGCAGTTCTTC.

This chain links TRBV20-1 with TRBJ1-6; D is ambiguous. This CDR3 is 12 amino acids long. V was trimmed by 3 bases and J by 10 bases, leaving 10 bases between them. Germline V gene data show CDR1 as DFQATT and CDR2 as SNEGSKA (reference sequence). The CDR3 DNA reads as TGCAGTGCTAGTACCCTTGACTCACCCCTCCACTTT. Its translation: CSASTLDSPLHF.

The rearrangement uses TRBV18 and TRBJ2-2; 8 bases are a match to TRBD1. The germline gives CDR1 KGHSH, CDR2 LQKENI. J gave up 4 bases and V 4 bases, and 5 bases lay outside the gene matches. This CDR3 region has 15 residues. CDR3 coding DNA: TGTGCCAGCTCACGACAGGGGTCAGTCACCGGGGAGCTGTTTTTT. Translation gives CASSRQGSVTGELFF.

The chain couples TRBV11-2 to TRBJ1-4; tentative D call: TRBD1 (5 bases). Germline V gene lookup returns CDR1 SGHAT and CDR2 FQNNGV. Trimming cost V 2 bases and J 5 bases, with 12 bases left between them. The CDR3 is 15 amino acids. CDR3 nucleotide sequence: TGTGCCAGCAGCTTAACCGGGACTTCAAATGAAAAACTGTTTTTT. Its translation is CASSLTGTSNEKLFF.

The rearrangement joins TRBV20-1 to TRBJ1-1, with 9 positions matching TRBD1. J gave up 3 bases and V 8 bases, and 1 base lay outside the gene matches. The CDR3 spans 11 residues. The germline CDR1 and CDR2 sequences are DFQATT and SNEGSKA (reference sequence). The CDR3 coding sequence is TGCAGTAGACAGGGGGACACTGAAGCTTTCTTT. Translation: CSRQGDTEAFF.

The gene calls are TRBV6-6 and TRBJ2-7; TRBD2 is a possible D gene (6 bases). This CDR3 has 15 residues. V lost 6 bases, J lost 6 bases, and 21 bases lay in between. The V gene's germline CDR1 is MNHNY and CDR2 SVGAGI (reference sequence). The CDR3 coding sequence is TGTGCCAGCAGCTCTTTAGCGGACGTGCGGGGCGAGCAGTACTTC. Translation gives CASSSLADVRGEQYF.

This clone has a single count. This chain links TRBV5-4 with TRBJ2-1; D could derive from TRBD1 or TRBD2 (6 bases each). The germline V gene has CDR1 SGHNT and CDR2 YYREEE (reference sequence). V lost 4 bases to trimming and J lost 10 bases, with 24 bases between them. CDR3 length: 16 residues. Here the CDR3 DNA reads TGTGCCAGCAGCAAAGGCGGGACAATTATTGAAGGAGAGCAGTTCTTC. Translating it yields CASSKGGTIIEGEQFF.

This rearrangement joins TRBV6-2 or TRBV6-3 to TRBJ1-6, with D unresolved. Germline V gene sequence: CDR1 MNHEY, CDR2 SVGEGT. The CDR3 is made up of 12 amino acids. The ends were cut back, 2 bases at V and 10 bases at J, with 6 bases in the middle. The CDR3 DNA sequence: TGTGCCAGCAGTTACGAGCGGTCACCCCTCCACTTT. Amino acids: CASSYERSPLHF.

This clone was seen only a few times. The genes are TRBV6-5 and TRBJ2-6; a possible D gene is TRBD1 (6 bases). There are 15 residues in the CDR3. V was clipped by 6 bases and J by 4 bases, with 13 bases between them. The germline gives CDR1 MNHEY, CDR2 SVGAGI. The CDR3 nucleotides read TGTGCCAGCAGAACCACAGGGCTCGGGGCCAACGTCCTGACTTTC. Translated, it gives CASRTTGLGANVLTF.

The rearrangement links TRBV5-1 to TRBJ2-5; no reliable D call. The germline V and J ends were trimmed by 3 bases and 3 bases, with 3 bases remaining between them. This CDR3 region has 11 residues. Germline V gives CDR1 SGHRS, CDR2 YFSETQ. Here the CDR3 reads CASSSKETQYF. DNA for the CDR3: TGCGCCAGCAGCTCTAAAGAGACCCAGTACTTC.

The chain uses TRBV9 and TRBJ2-1; 12 bases map to TRBD2. Germline CDR1 and CDR2: SGDLS and YYNGEE. After removal of 4 bases from V and 4 bases from J, the junction contained 6 bases not matched to a gene. This CDR3 has 16 residues. CDR3 region: CASSPQGLAGYNEQFF. CDR3 in DNA: TGTGCCAGCAGCCCCCAGGGACTAGCGGGTTACAATGAGCAGTTCTTC.

The gene calls are TRBV7-9 and TRBJ2-3, with D perhaps TRBD1 (6 bases). The CDR3 is 15 residues long. The germline V and J ends were trimmed by 1 base and 5 bases, with 13 bases remaining between them. CDR1 is SEHNR, CDR2 FQNEAQ, per germline (reference sequence). This chain's CDR3 is CASSLEGDVGDTQYF. The CDR3, as DNA: TGTGCCAGCAGCTTAGAGGGGGACGTTGGAGATACGCAGTATTTT.

This clone was seen once. The chain is built from TRBV30 and TRBJ1-3, with D uncertain. V was clipped by 2 bases and J by 4 bases, with 6 bases between them. Per germline, CDR1 GTSNPN and CDR2 SVGIG (reference sequence). CDR3 size: 12 residues. In DNA form, the CDR3 reads TGTGCCTGGAGTCTTCGGGGAAACACCATATATTTT. Amino acid sequence: CAWSLRGNTIYF.

V is TRBV11-2 and J is TRBJ2-1; the match to TRBD2 covers 9 bases. CDR3 length: 15 residues. V shed 1 base, J shed 6 bases, and the junction held 4 bases outside the gene matches. Germline V gene sequence: CDR1 SGHAT, CDR2 FQNNGV. This chain's CDR3 is CASSLGLADLNEQFF. CDR3 DNA: TGTGCCAGCAGCTTAGGACTAGCGGATCTCAATGAGCAGTTCTTC.